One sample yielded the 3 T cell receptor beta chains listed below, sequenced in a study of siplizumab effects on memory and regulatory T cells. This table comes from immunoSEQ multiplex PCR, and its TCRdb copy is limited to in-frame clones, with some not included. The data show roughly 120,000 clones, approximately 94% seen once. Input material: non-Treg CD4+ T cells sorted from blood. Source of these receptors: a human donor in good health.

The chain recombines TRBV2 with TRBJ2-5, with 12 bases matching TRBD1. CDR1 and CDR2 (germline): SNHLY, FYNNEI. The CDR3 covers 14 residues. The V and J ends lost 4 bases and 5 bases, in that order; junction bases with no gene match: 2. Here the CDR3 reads CASSGDRGRETQYF. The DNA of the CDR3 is TGTGCCAGCAGTGGGGACAGGGGGCGCGAGACCCAGTACTTC.

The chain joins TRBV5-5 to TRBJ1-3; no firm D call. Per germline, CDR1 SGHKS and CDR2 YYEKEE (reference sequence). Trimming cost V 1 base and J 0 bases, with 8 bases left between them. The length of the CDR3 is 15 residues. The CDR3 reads CASSLIWISGNTIYF. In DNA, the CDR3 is TGTGCCAGCAGCTTGATCTGGATCTCTGGAAACACCATATATTTT.

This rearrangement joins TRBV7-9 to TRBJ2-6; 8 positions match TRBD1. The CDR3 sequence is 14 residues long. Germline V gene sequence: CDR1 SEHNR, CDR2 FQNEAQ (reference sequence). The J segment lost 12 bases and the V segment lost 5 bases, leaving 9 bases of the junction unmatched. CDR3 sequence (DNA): TGTGCCAGCAGCCCCGGGACAGGCCTGGCCGTCCTGACTTTC. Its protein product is CASSPGTGLAVLTF.